This TCR beta chain is drawn from a study of technical replicates of blood from a handful of donors. Sequenced by immunoSEQ multiplex PCR; TCRdb stores in-frame clones only, minus some. The data show fewer than 80,000 clones, with roughly 91% seen just once and roughly 4.9% held by the top ten. Germline V lookup: CDR1 LGHNA, CDR2 YSLEER. With 0 bases removed from V and 2 bases from J, the gap between germline ends came to 13 bases. CDR3 size: 16 residues. The source material was PBMCs. The receptor was isolated from a human donor in good health. Some clones in this sample may be carry-over from other donors' samples. The chain uses TRBV4-3 and TRBJ1-2; tentative D call: TRBD1 (5 bases). As DNA, the CDR3 is TGCGCCAGCAGCCAAGATCGGGGGACCACGAACTATGGCTACACCTTC. As protein: CASSQDRGTTNYGYTF.